A selection of T cell receptor beta chains follows, all from one sample in a study of control samples from healthy donors and cancer patients. Sequencing used immunoSEQ multiplex PCR; TCRdb keeps in-frame clones, though not all of them. The sample records fewer than 200,000 clones, roughly 95% being singletons. Material for sequencing was blood. The receptors shown here come from a woman in her sixties or seventies in good health. The CDR3 runs from the conserved cysteine through the conserved F or W.

J gene: TRBJ2-1
V gene: TRBV6-2/TRBV6-3
CDR3 protein: CASSYFSGRADEQFF

J gene: TRBJ1-1
V gene: TRBV19
CDR3 protein: CASSMILLNTEAFF

J gene: TRBJ1-6
V gene: TRBV5-1
CDR3 protein: CASSIGQGGSPLHF

J gene: TRBJ2-1
V gene: TRBV18
CDR3 protein: CASSPRGGGDGEQFF

J gene: TRBJ2-3
V gene: TRBV10-3
CDR3 protein: CAISESGPTTDTQYF

J gene: TRBJ2-1
V gene: TRBV19
CDR3 protein: CASSMTGLLNEQFF

J gene: TRBJ1-3
V gene: TRBV18
CDR3 protein: CASSLGVAGNTIYF

J gene: TRBJ1-2
V gene: TRBV4-3
CDR3 protein: CASSQVGEFSVYGYTF

J gene: TRBJ1-1
V gene: TRBV2
CDR3 protein: CASRETGPTEAFF

J gene: TRBJ1-1
V gene: TRBV18
CDR3 protein: CASSPYDSYEAFF

J gene: TRBJ2-7
V gene: TRBV12-3/TRBV12-4
CDR3 protein: CASTRAGRSEQYF

J gene: TRBJ1-5
V gene: TRBV12-3/TRBV12-4
CDR3 protein: CASSLGPNQPQHF

J gene: TRBJ1-2
V gene: TRBV21-1
CDR3 protein: CASSKAGIYGYTF

J gene: TRBJ1-5
V gene: TRBV7-9
CDR3 protein: CASSLGNRAGREVQPQHF

J gene: TRBJ1-1
V gene: TRBV7-2
CDR3 protein: CASSLENTKNTEAFF

J gene: TRBJ2-2
V gene: TRBV5-4
CDR3 protein: CASSLRRLAGGNTGELFF

J gene: TRBJ1-2
V gene: TRBV4-1
CDR3 protein: CASSPDRVVSLGLDYGYTF

J gene: TRBJ2-1
V gene: TRBV9
CDR3 protein: CASTSRPGGEQFF

J gene: TRBJ1-2
V gene: TRBV6-5
CDR3 protein: CASSYPDRTGGYGYTF

J gene: TRBJ2-3
V gene: TRBV5-6
CDR3 protein: CASSTLQGAGDTQYF

J gene: TRBJ1-4
V gene: TRBV4-3
CDR3 protein: CASSQVPATNEKLFF

J gene: TRBJ2-3
V gene: TRBV24-1
CDR3 protein: CATSSADTQYF

J gene: TRBJ1-5
V gene: TRBV12-3/TRBV12-4
CDR3 protein: CASSEGQNQPQHF

J gene: TRBJ1-4
V gene: TRBV2
CDR3 protein: CASSEGATNEKLFF

J gene: TRBJ1-5
V gene: TRBV6-5
CDR3 protein: CASQEISNQPQHF

J gene: TRBJ1-1
V gene: TRBV12-3/TRBV12-4
CDR3 protein: CASRIQADTEAFF

J gene: TRBJ1-5
V gene: TRBV9
CDR3 protein: CASSDGTGMDQPQHF

J gene: TRBJ2-2
V gene: TRBV11-2
CDR3 protein: CASSSTSVRYFINTGELFF

J gene: TRBJ2-7
V gene: TRBV29-1
CDR3 protein: CSVEGQQFPYEQYF

J gene: TRBJ1-1
V gene: TRBV18
CDR3 protein: CASSPSLRENTEAFF

J gene: TRBJ1-2
V gene: TRBV3-1/TRBV3-2
CDR3 protein: CASSTGTKTGGYTF

J gene: TRBJ1-2
V gene: TRBV5-6
CDR3 protein: CASSLPSSYGYTF

J gene: TRBJ1-1
V gene: TRBV5-1
CDR3 protein: CASSLVGGLGTEAFF

J gene: TRBJ2-7
V gene: TRBV5-5
CDR3 protein: CASSLAGGRAYEQYF

J gene: TRBJ1-2
V gene: TRBV18
CDR3 protein: CASSYTGRDGYTF

J gene: TRBJ1-4
V gene: TRBV3-1/TRBV3-2
CDR3 protein: CASSQGTNEKLFF

J gene: TRBJ2-7
V gene: TRBV18
CDR3 protein: CASSLSGDALYEQYF

J gene: TRBJ1-1
V gene: TRBV6-5
CDR3 protein: CASSTTTGPVTEAFF

J gene: TRBJ1-1
V gene: TRBV6-5
CDR3 protein: CASSYGEGTEAFF

J gene: TRBJ2-5
V gene: TRBV30
CDR3 protein: CAWSVSGGTQYF

J gene: TRBJ2-7
V gene: TRBV4-1
CDR3 protein: CASSHTSGGGYEQYF

J gene: TRBJ2-7
V gene: TRBV24-1
CDR3 protein: CATPDEDEQYF

J gene: TRBJ2-3
V gene: TRBV5-1
CDR3 protein: CASIGGRDGSSSSTDTQYF

J gene: TRBJ2-3
V gene: TRBV5-4
CDR3 protein: CASSLPGRQQDTQYF

J gene: TRBJ1-3
V gene: TRBV10-1
CDR3 protein: CASALLGNTIYF

J gene: TRBJ2-2
V gene: TRBV7-9
CDR3 protein: CASSLGQANTGELFF

J gene: TRBJ1-2
V gene: TRBV7-8
CDR3 protein: CASSIQGSGYGYTF

J gene: TRBJ1-1
V gene: TRBV5-1
CDR3 protein: CASSGDTTNTEAFF

J gene: TRBJ2-1
V gene: TRBV6-5
CDR3 protein: CASSYSTLTDNEQFF

J gene: TRBJ1-5
V gene: TRBV19
CDR3 protein: CASSSAGQGNGQPQHF

J gene: TRBJ1-1
V gene: TRBV6-1
CDR3 protein: CASSEWGRTEAFF

J gene: TRBJ1-2
V gene: TRBV27
CDR3 protein: CASSSIPNYGYTF

J gene: TRBJ1-4
V gene: TRBV6-5
CDR3 protein: CASSYSGRAGEKLFF

J gene: TRBJ1-2
V gene: TRBV19
CDR3 protein: CASSIQAGENYGYTF

J gene: TRBJ2-5
V gene: TRBV7-9
CDR3 protein: CASSKTEETQYF